The 21 T cell receptor beta chains presented below share a single source sample, sequenced in a study of blood T cell repertoires in COVID-19. Some clones are missing from TCRdb's copy, which holds only in-frame ones; the method was immunoSEQ multiplex PCR. The data hold around 220,000 clones, with 70% to 90% observed a single time. The specimen was PBMCs or T cells enriched from blood (not recorded which). Receptors were obtained from a woman in her fifties or sixties with acute COVID-19.

This CDR3 is CASSFSTTLEYEQYF. In nucleotides, the CDR3 is TGCGCCAGCAGCTTTTCAACGACGTTGGAGTACGAGCAGTACTTC. The chain joins TRBV5-1 to TRBJ2-7; D not resolved. Germline CDR1 is SGHRS and CDR2 is YFSETQ. Trimming took 2 bases from V and 4 from J, leaving 16 bases between them. The CDR3 is 15 residues long.

The chain couples TRBV6-5 to TRBJ1-1; D is perhaps TRBD1 (5 bases). From germline, CDR1 is MNHEY and CDR2 SVGAGI. With 2 bases removed from V and 7 bases from J, the gap between germline ends came to 14 bases. The CDR3 sequence is 14 residues long. The CDR3 DNA is TGTGCCAGCAGTTACGGAGGGGAAGCGAGTGAAGCTTTCTTT. This codes for CASSYGGEASEAFF.

This chain links TRBV9 with TRBJ2-1; TRBD2 matches 13 bases. Germline CDR1 is SGDLS and CDR2 is YYNGEE. With 3 bases clipped from V and 9 bases from J, the junction kept 6 bases outside the gene matches. This CDR3 is built from 15 residues. CDR3 bases: TGTGCCAGCAGCGACACTAGCGGGAGGGCGTCTGAGCAGTTCTTC. It is translated as CASSDTSGRASEQFF.

The rearrangement uses TRBV18 and TRBJ1-1, with 9 bases fitting TRBD1. Germline V CDR1 and CDR2: KGHSH, LQKENI. This CDR3 has 16 amino acids. V shed 2 bases, J shed 2 bases, and the junction held 6 bases outside the gene matches. The CDR3 bases are TGTGCCAGCTCACCAGGGACAGGGAGTCTCAACACTGAAGCTTTCTTT. Translated, it gives CASSPGTGSLNTEAFF.

This clone was seen just once. The chain employs TRBV28 and TRBJ1-2; D possibly corresponds to TRBD1 (5 bases). Trimming removed 5 bases at V and 8 bases at J, with 27 bases between. Germline assignment: CDR1 MDHEN and CDR2 SYDVKM. The CDR3 covers 17 residues. This chain's CDR3 is CASSPLGSGGLKGGYTF. The CDR3 DNA reads as TGTGCCAGCAGTCCCCTGGGGTCCGGGGGGTTGAAAGGGGGCTACACCTTC.

V gene TRBV4-1 combines with J gene TRBJ1-2; TRBD1 is a possible D gene (5 bases). This CDR3 is 17 amino acids long. Deletions cut 2 bases from V and 5 bases from J, with 21 bases between. The germline V gene encodes CDR1 MGHRA and CDR2 YSYEKL. The DNA for the CDR3 is TGCGCCAGCAGCCAAACAACAGGTCCCTCTTACCTGTATGGCTACACCTTC. Protein sequence: CASSQTTGPSYLYGYTF.

The J gene is TRBJ1-3, the V gene TRBV4-1, with a tentative D call TRBD1 (6 bases). Deletions cut 3 bases from V and 3 bases from J, with 12 bases between. The CDR3 is 15 amino acids. The germline CDR1 and CDR2 sequences are MGHRA and YSYEKL. In nucleotides, the CDR3 is TGCGCCAGCAGCCAGGGGGCAGCAATTGGAAACACCATATATTTT. Encoded protein: CASSQGAAIGNTIYF.

The chain links TRBV28 to TRBJ2-7; tentative D call: TRBD2 (7 bases). V shed 3 bases and J shed 1 base, with 13 bases lying between them. Germline V gene data show CDR1 as MDHEN and CDR2 as SYDVKM. This CDR3 is built from 15 residues. CDR3 in amino acids: CASSFGGARSYEQYF. DNA for the CDR3: TGTGCCAGCAGTTTTGGGGGGGCGCGGTCCTACGAGCAGTACTTC.

J is TRBJ2-3 and V is TRBV4-1; 10 bases map to TRBD2. V was clipped by 1 base and J by 0 bases; unmatched bases: 16. This CDR3 has 21 amino acids. Germline CDR1 and CDR2: MGHRA and YSYEKL. CDR3 in amino acids: CASSQVGQPSGSVSSTDTQYF. CDR3 DNA: TGCGCCAGCAGCCAAGTAGGCCAACCTAGCGGGAGTGTCTCAAGCACAGATACGCAGTATTTT.

J is TRBJ1-4 and V is TRBV2; D is possibly TRBD1 (6 bases). The CDR3 runs to 17 residues. Germline CDR1 reads SNHLY; CDR2 reads FYNNEI. V lost 5 bases to trimming and J lost 4 bases, with 20 bases between them. Written as DNA, the CDR3 is TGTGCCAGCAGTCCAGGGGCCTCCCGTAGAGATAATGAAAAACTGTTTTTT. Protein: CASSPGASRRDNEKLFF.

The rearrangement joins TRBV19 to TRBJ2-4; weak D call: TRBD2 (5 bases). The V and J ends lost 1 base and 5 bases respectively, with 12 bases between them. This CDR3 has 15 residues. Germline CDR1 LNHDA, CDR2 SQIVND (reference sequence). Here the CDR3 DNA reads TGTGCCAGTAGTATAGCGCACCGGGGTGAAAACATTCAGTACTTC. Translation gives CASSIAHRGENIQYF.

The V gene is TRBV2, the J gene TRBJ2-7; 7 bases fit TRBD2. This CDR3 contains 14 residues. V shed 6 bases and J 2 bases; nucleotides not matched to a gene: 7. Germline CDR1 SNHLY, CDR2 FYNNEI. CDR3 sequence reads: CASRERESPYEQYF. CDR3 nucleotide sequence: TGTGCCAGCAGAGAGCGGGAATCCCCCTACGAGCAGTACTTC.

To note about this clone: Compared with germline, one end of the junction differs, possibly owing to a read error. This chain's CDR3 is CASNLAGGGRETQYF. The CDR3 nucleotides read TGTGCCAGCAATTTAGCGGGAGGCGGTAGAGAGACCCAGTACTTC. This chain links TRBV28 with TRBJ2-5; 10 bases align to TRBD2. Germline CDR1 and CDR2: MDHEN and SYDVKM. This CDR3 spans 15 amino acids.

The CDR3 loop reads CASSGQSDQPQHF. The DNA of the CDR3 is TGTGCCAGCAGTGGACAGTCAGATCAGCCCCAGCATTTT. V is TRBV6-2 or TRBV6-3 and J is TRBJ1-5; perhaps TRBD1 as D (6 bases). CDR3 length: 13 residues. Per the germline V gene, CDR1 is MNHEY and CDR2 is SVGEGT. V was cut by 5 bases and J by 5 bases, with 10 bases left in between.

The chain joins TRBV18 to TRBJ1-5, with no clear D. The CDR3 totals 15 residues. Trimming left V 6 bases short and J 9 bases short, with 21 bases between. Germline V CDR1 and CDR2: KGHSH, LQKENI. The CDR3 DNA is TGTGCCAGCTCCCTCCGGTGGGAGGGTTTTCGGCCCCAGCATTTT. Amino acid sequence: CASSLRWEGFRPQHF.

The CDR3 DNA reads TGTGCCTGGAGTGTACCCCGAGGCGCTTTCTTT. It is translated as CAWSVPRGAFF. The rearrangement links TRBV30 to TRBJ1-1, with D uncertain. V was cut by 0 bases and J by 11 bases, with 10 bases left in between. This CDR3 region has 11 residues. Germline CDR1 reads GTSNPN; CDR2 reads SVGIG (reference sequence). Drawing the rest from reference TRBV30 and TRBJ1-1, the complete variable domain is SQTIHQWPATLVQPVGSPLSLECTVEGTSNPNLYWYRQAAGRGLQLLFYSVGIGQISSEVPQNLSASRPQDRQFILSSKKLLLSDSGFYLCAWSVPRGAFFGQGTRLTVV.

The chain links TRBV5-4 to TRBJ2-5; 13 bases align to TRBD2. The trim removed 4 bases at V and 3 bases at J, leaving 6 bases unmatched. Per germline, CDR1 SGHNT and CDR2 YYREEE (reference sequence). This CDR3 is 16 amino acids long. Here the CDR3 reads CASSVRLAGGKETQYF. The DNA of the CDR3 is TGTGCCAGCAGCGTGAGACTAGCGGGAGGAAAAGAGACCCAGTACTTC.

The V gene is TRBV11-2, the J gene TRBJ2-5; tentatively, D is TRBD1 (5 bases). Trimming shortened V by 5 bases and J by 3 bases, and 7 bases separated the two germline ends. The V gene's germline CDR1 is SGHAT and CDR2 FQNNGV. This CDR3 spans 12 amino acids. The CDR3 nucleotides are TGTGCCAGCAGCGGGGCCGAAGAGACCCAGTACTTC. This translates into CASSGAEETQYF.

The chain couples TRBV18 to TRBJ1-2, with a tentative D call TRBD1 (5 bases). There are 14 residues in the CDR3. The V gene lost 6 bases and the J gene lost 3 bases, with 14 bases spanning the gap. Germline V gene lookup returns CDR1 KGHSH and CDR2 LQKENI. CDR3 nucleotide sequence: TGTGCCAGCTCCCCCTCGGGGGGGGACTATGGCTACACCTTC. Protein: CASSPSGGDYGYTF.

The genes are TRBV6-1 and TRBJ2-3; 14 bases align to TRBD2. The CDR3 spans 17 residues. J was trimmed by 2 bases and V by 4 bases; bases with no gene match: 5. In germline, CDR1 is MNHNS, CDR2 SASEGT. The CDR3 DNA sequence: TGTGCCAGCAGTGCTAGACTAGCGGGAGGGGTCACAGATACGCAGTATTTT. This sequence encodes CASSARLAGGVTDTQYF.

The chain uses TRBV7-8 and TRBJ1-1, with D possibly matching TRBD1 (6 bases). The CDR3 sequence is 12 residues long. With 5 bases removed from V and 5 bases from J, the gap between germline ends came to 9 bases. CDR1 and CDR2 (germline): SGHVS, FQNEAQ. The CDR3 bases are TGTGCCAGCAGCCGGGACATAACTGAAGCTTTCTTT. It translates to CASSRDITEAFF. Complete variable domain (other parts from reference TRBV7-8 and TRBJ1-1): GAGVSQSPRYKVAKRGQDVALRCDPISGHVSLFWYQQALGQGPEFLTYFQNEAQLDKSGLPSDRFFAERPEGSVSTLKIQRTQQEDSAVYLCASSRDITEAFFGQGTRLTVV.